This T cell receptor beta chain was obtained from a study of radiotherapy plus CTLA-4 blockade in lung cancer. With V trimmed by 3 bases and J by 0 bases, 5 bases remained unmatched. Germline V lookup: CDR1 GTSNPN, CDR2 SVGIG (reference sequence). The CDR3 is 16 amino acids. The table lists this clone with a count of one. TCRdb's table, derived via immunoSEQ multiplex PCR, lists solely in-frame clones and lacks some. The data show over 60,000 clones, roughly 84% seen once. The chain uses TRBV30 and TRBJ2-1, with 10 positions matching TRBD2. This clonotype originated in a human donor with non-small cell lung cancer that progressed on radiotherapy plus ipilimumab. The specimen comprised peripheral blood, sampled from a patient treated with radiotherapy plus ipilimumab. The CDR3 DNA sequence: TGTGCCTGGAGGACAGCGGGAGGGAGCTCCTACAATGAGCAGTTCTTC. It is translated as CAWRTAGGSSYNEQFF.